This TCR beta chain comes out of a study of blood T cell repertoires in COVID-19. Data came from immunoSEQ multiplex PCR; TCRdb stores just in-frame clones and leaves some out. This table has about 240,000 clones, about 82% appearing once. The sample was peripheral blood. The receptor was derived from an elderly man with acute or convalescent COVID-19.

CDR3 coding DNA: TGCGCCAGCAGCACCTTGGACAGGTCAAACACTGAAGCTTTCTTT. It translates to CASSTLDRSNTEAFF. The gene calls are TRBV4-1 and TRBJ1-1, with 7 bases matching TRBD1. Trimming removed 5 bases from V and 2 bases from J; junction bases left unmatched: 8. This CDR3 comprises 15 residues. Germline V gives CDR1 MGHRA, CDR2 YSYEKL.